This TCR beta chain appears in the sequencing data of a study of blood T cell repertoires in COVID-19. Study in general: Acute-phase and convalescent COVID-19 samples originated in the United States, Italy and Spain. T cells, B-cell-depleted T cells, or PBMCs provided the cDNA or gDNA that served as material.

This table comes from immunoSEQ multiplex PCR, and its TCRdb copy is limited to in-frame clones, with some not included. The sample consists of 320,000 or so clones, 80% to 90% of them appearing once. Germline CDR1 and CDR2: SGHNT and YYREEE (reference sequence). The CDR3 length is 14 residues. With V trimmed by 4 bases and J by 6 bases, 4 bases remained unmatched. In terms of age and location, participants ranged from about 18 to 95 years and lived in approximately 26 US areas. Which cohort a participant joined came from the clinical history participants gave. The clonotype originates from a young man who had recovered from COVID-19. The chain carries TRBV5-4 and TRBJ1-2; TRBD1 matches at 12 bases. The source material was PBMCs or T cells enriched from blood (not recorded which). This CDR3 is CASSRGQGANGYTF. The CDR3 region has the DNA TGTGCCAGCAGCCGGGGACAGGGGGCGAATGGCTACACCTTC.